In this sample, the clone carrying this TCR beta chain turned up a few times. Its antigen is still unknown. The PCR made use of 60 Vbeta and 13 Jbeta primers. Clones were sequenced by immunoSEQ multiplex PCR, and TCRdb holds only the in-frame ones, with some missing. The table has approximately 150,000 clones, 80% seen once. This CDR3 comprises 13 residues. With 8 bases clipped from V and 0 bases from J, the junction kept 3 bases outside the gene matches. The V gene's germline CDR1 is LNHDA and CDR2 SQIVND (reference sequence). This sample stems from a study of cytomegalovirus exposure and HLA in healthy donors. Study-level results: With later analysis, a missense DCLRE1C variant became linked to TCR beta V- and J-gene trimming.

Those who donated were healthy bone marrow donors. The receptor's source is a man in his forties or fifties in good health and CMV-seronegative. The chain links TRBV19 to TRBJ1-2, with 7 nucleotides matching TRBD1. Sample: PBMCs. The CDR3: CASGQVSNYGYTF. The CDR3 DNA reads as TGTGCCAGTGGACAGGTCTCTAACTATGGCTACACCTTC.